This T cell receptor (beta chain) derives from a study of blood T cell repertoires in COVID-19. The CDR3 covers 14 residues. V gave up 2 bases and J gave up 7 bases, with 9 bases separating them. Germline values: CDR1 SGHTA, CDR2 FQGNSA. Some clones are missing from TCRdb's copy, which holds only in-frame ones; the method was immunoSEQ multiplex PCR. The repertoire has 150,000 to 200,000 clones, approximately 86% of them found once; the top ten carry about 9.4%. This TCR was recovered from a woman at least 80 years old with acute or convalescent COVID-19. The gene calls are TRBV7-2 and TRBJ1-6; D is perhaps TRBD1 (6 bases). The sequencing sample was made of peripheral blood. CDR3 protein: CASSLQGSNSPLHF. CDR3 nucleotide sequence: TGTGCCAGCAGCTTACAGGGGTCCAATTCACCCCTCCACTTT.